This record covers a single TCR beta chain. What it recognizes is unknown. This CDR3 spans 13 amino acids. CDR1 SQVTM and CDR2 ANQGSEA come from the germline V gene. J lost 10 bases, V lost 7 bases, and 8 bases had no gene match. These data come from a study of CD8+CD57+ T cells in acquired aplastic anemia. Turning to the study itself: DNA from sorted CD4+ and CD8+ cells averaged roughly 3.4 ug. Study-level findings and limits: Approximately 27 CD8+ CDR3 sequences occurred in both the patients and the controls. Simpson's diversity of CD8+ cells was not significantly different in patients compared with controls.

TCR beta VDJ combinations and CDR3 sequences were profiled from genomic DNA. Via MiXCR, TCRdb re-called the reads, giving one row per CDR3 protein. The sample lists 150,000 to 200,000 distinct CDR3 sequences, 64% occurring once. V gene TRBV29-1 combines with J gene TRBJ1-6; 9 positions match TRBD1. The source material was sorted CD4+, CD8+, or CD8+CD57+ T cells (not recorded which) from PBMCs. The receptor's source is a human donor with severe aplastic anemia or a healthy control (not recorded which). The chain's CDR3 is CSAQQGAMSPLHF. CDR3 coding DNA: TGCAGCGCCCAACAGGGGGCGATGTCACCCCTCCACTTT. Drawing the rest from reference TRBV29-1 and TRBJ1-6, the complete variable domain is SAVISQKPSRDICQRGTSLTIQCQVDSQVTMMFWYRQQPGQSLTLIATANQGSEATYESGFVIDKFPISRPNLTFSTLTVSNMSPEDSSIYLCSAQQGAMSPLHFGNGTRLTVT.